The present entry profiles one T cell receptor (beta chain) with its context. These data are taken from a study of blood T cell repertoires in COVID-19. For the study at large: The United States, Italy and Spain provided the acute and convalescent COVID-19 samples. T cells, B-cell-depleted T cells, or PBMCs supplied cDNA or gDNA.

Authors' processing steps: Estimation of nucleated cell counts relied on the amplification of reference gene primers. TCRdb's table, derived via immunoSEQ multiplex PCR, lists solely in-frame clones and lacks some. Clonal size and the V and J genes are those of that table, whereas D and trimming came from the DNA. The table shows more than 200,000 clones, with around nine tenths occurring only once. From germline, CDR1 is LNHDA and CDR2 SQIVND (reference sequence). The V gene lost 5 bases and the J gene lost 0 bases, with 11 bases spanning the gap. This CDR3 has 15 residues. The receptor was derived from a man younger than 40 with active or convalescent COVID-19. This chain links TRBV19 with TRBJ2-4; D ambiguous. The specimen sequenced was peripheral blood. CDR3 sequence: CASSRDKLAKNIQYF. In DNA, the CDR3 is TGTGCCAGTAGTCGCGATAAACTAGCCAAAAACATTCAGTACTTC.